The next 9 T cell receptor beta chains were all read from a single sample in a study of blood T cell repertoires in COVID-19. Method: immunoSEQ multiplex PCR; TCRdb's copy keeps in-frame clones and lacks some. The sample holds 270,000 or so clones, roughly 89% seen once. Material: peripheral blood. The receptors come from a woman between 55 and 75 years old with COVID-19, enrolled during active disease.

This chain joins TRBV15 and TRBJ1-1, with a possible D match to TRBD1 (5 bases). The V end lost 2 bases, the J end lost 1 base, and 14 bases lay between the germline ends. This CDR3 is built from 16 residues. Germline V lookup: CDR1 LNHNV, CDR2 YYDKDF (reference sequence). The CDR3 nucleotides are TGTGCCACCAGCAGAACCAGGGTTGTGGCGAACACTGAAGCTTTCTTT. Protein product: CATSRTRVVANTEAFF.

V gene TRBV9 combines with J gene TRBJ2-7, with TRBD2 as a possible D gene (5 bases). CDR1 is SGDLS, CDR2 YYNGEE, per germline. V shed 0 bases and J shed 5 bases, with 15 bases lying between them. The CDR3 sequence is 15 residues long. The CDR3 loop reads CASSVGRSAADEQYF. In DNA form, the CDR3 reads TGTGCCAGCAGCGTAGGGAGGTCAGCAGCAGACGAGCAGTACTTC.

The chain carries TRBV7-2 and TRBJ2-7; 8 nucleotides agree with TRBD1. Trimming cost V 0 bases and J 2 bases; bases outside gene matches: 3. Germline lookup yields CDR1 SGHTA and CDR2 FQGNSA. This CDR3 contains 15 residues. In DNA form, the CDR3 reads TGTGCCAGCAGCTTAGCGACAGGGGTTCCCTACGAGCAGTACTTC. It yields the protein CASSLATGVPYEQYF.

This chain uses TRBV9 with TRBJ2-2; a possible D gene is TRBD1 (5 bases). Between the trimmed V and J ends, which lost 0 bases and 3 bases, there was a span of 9 bases. The germline V gene encodes CDR1 SGDLS and CDR2 YYNGEE. CDR3 length: 15 residues. CDR3 residues: CASSVARADTGELFF. DNA of the CDR3: TGTGCCAGCAGCGTAGCCAGGGCGGACACCGGGGAGCTGTTTTTT.

The genes are TRBV5-1 and TRBJ2-2; 7 nucleotides line up with TRBD1. Germline V gene data show CDR1 as SGHRS and CDR2 as YFSETQ. The CDR3 is made up of 17 amino acids. V trimming: 1 base; J trimming: 4 bases; junction bases outside the gene matches: 10. CDR3 sequence: CASSLTPRQGGTGELFF. CDR3 nucleotide sequence: TGCGCCAGCAGCTTGACCCCGCGACAGGGTGGCACCGGGGAGCTGTTTTTT.

This chain joins TRBV10-1 and TRBJ2-3; 10 nucleotides agree with TRBD2. Trimming cost V 6 bases and J 0 bases; bases outside gene matches: 9. Per germline, CDR1 WNHNN and CDR2 SYGVQD (reference sequence). The CDR3 runs to 17 residues. The DNA of the CDR3 is TGCGCCAGCAGAAAACCAGGACTAGCGGCTAGCACAGATACGCAGTATTTT. It translates to CASRKPGLAASTDTQYF.

This rearrangement joins TRBV11-3 to TRBJ1-1; D gene unclear. The CDR3 length is 13 residues. The V end lost 3 bases, the J end lost 2 bases, and 7 bases lay between the germline ends. CDR1 and CDR2 from the germline V gene are SGHNT and YENEEA. CDR3: CASSFGLNTEAFF. CDR3 bases: TGTGCCAGCAGCTTCGGTCTCAACACTGAAGCTTTCTTT.

This clone was recorded once. The chain has TRBV6-1 and TRBJ1-5; 9 nucleotides line up with TRBD1. Germline V lookup: CDR1 MNHNS, CDR2 SASEGT. This CDR3 has 19 amino acids. V gave up 3 bases and J gave up 0 bases; unmatched junction bases: 12. The CDR3 DNA reads TGTGCCAGCAGTGAGGACGTGGACAGGGGTCCTTATAGCAATCAGCCCCAGCATTTT. Its translation is CASSEDVDRGPYSNQPQHF.

The chain has TRBV6-5 and TRBJ2-3; TRBD2 agrees at 10 bases. J lost 1 base, V lost 8 bases, and 0 bases had no gene match. The CDR3 loop spans 13 amino acids. Germline V gives CDR1 MNHEY, CDR2 SVGAGI. The CDR3: CASLAGGTDTQYF. CDR3 DNA: TGTGCCAGCCTAGCGGGAGGCACAGATACGCAGTATTTT.